The present T cell receptor (beta chain) was sequenced within a study of control samples from healthy donors and cancer patients. Germline CDR1 and CDR2: MNHGY and SVAAGI. With V trimmed by 6 bases and J by 0 bases, 12 bases remained unmatched. This CDR3 is built from 18 residues. Generated by immunoSEQ multiplex PCR, the TCRdb table keeps only in-frame clones and is missing some. In the table there are just under 75,000 clones, about 90% of which are singletons. Sequencing was carried out using blood. This TCR derives from a woman aged 50 to 60 in good health. The rearrangement links TRBV6-9 to TRBJ2-1, with 9 bases lining up with TRBD2. In DNA form, the CDR3 reads TGTGCCAGCAGCTCACCTAGCGGGGATTACGGCTCCTACAATGAGCAGTTCTTC. Amino acid sequence: CASSSPSGDYGSYNEQFF.